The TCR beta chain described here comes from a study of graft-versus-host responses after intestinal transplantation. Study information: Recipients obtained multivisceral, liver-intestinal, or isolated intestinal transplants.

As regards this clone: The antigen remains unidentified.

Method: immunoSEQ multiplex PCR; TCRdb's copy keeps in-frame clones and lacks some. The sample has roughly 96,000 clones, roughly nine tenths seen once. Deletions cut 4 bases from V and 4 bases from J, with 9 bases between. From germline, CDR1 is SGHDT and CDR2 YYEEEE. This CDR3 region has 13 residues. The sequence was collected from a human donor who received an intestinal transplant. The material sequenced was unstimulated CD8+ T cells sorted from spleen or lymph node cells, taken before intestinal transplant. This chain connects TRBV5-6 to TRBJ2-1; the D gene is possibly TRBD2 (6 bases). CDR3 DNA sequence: TGTGCCAGCAGCCCTGGGACTTACAATGAGCAGTTCTTC. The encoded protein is CASSPGTYNEQFF.